A selection of T cell receptor beta chains follows, all from one sample in a study of graft-versus-host responses after intestinal transplantation. Profiling relied on immunoSEQ multiplex PCR, and the TCRdb table lists in-frame clones only, not all of them. Among about 37,000 clones listed, about 85% were seen once. The sequencing used ileum tissue, collected 204 days after intestinal transplant. These receptors were obtained from a human patient who received an intestinal transplant, so some T cells may come from the graft donor. CDR3s include the opening cysteine and the closing phenylalanine or tryptophan. Fields, in order: clone size, V gene, D gene, J gene, CDR3 protein, CDR3 DNA. The D gene is left open where the match is weak. Clone size, where shown, is once, few, many, or a class for clones that have expanded.

few	TRBV6-5	.	TRBJ2-1	CASSLREGGYNEQFF	TGTGCCAGCAGCTTAAGAGAGGGCGGGTACAATGAGCAGTTCTTC
.	TRBV5-1	.	TRBJ2-7	CASSLAGGSYEQYF	TGCGCCAGCAGCTTGGCCGGGGGCTCCTACGAGCAGTACTTC
few	TRBV18	TRBD2	TRBJ2-7	CASSPSGGPSYEQYF	TGTGCCAGCTCACCTAGCGGGGGCCCAAGCTACGAGCAGTACTTC
.	TRBV7-6	TRBD1	TRBJ2-7	CASSRGQGAYEQYF	TGTGCCAGCAGCCGCGGACAGGGGGCCTACGAGCAGTACTTC
.	TRBV9	TRBD2	TRBJ2-1	CASSPRLAGLFNEQFF	TGTGCCAGCAGCCCCCGACTAGCGGGGCTCTTCAATGAGCAGTTCTTC
.	TRBV5-4	.	TRBJ2-7	CASSWGDSYEQYF	TGTGCCAGCAGCTGGGGGGACTCCTACGAGCAGTACTTC
.	TRBV14	.	TRBJ1-4	CASSRRGAGEKLFF	TGTGCCAGCAGCCGCAGGGGCGCCGGTGAAAAACTGTTTTTT
once	TRBV7-9	TRBD2	TRBJ2-1	CASSLGTSGQNEQFF	TGTGCCAGCAGCTTGGGGACTAGCGGGCAAAATGAGCAGTTCTTC
.	TRBV28	.	TRBJ1-3	CASSRPALGGTIYF	TGTGCCAGCAGCCGACCGGCGCTCGGGGGCACCATATATTTT
.	TRBV29-1	TRBD1	TRBJ1-2	CSVDVGTGGFYGYTF	TGCAGCGTTGATGTGGGGACAGGAGGGTTCTATGGCTACACCTTC
.	TRBV5-4	.	TRBJ2-1	CASSLSGSFTYNEQFF	TGTGCCAGCAGCCTTAGCGGATCCTTCACCTACAATGAGCAGTTCTTC
.	TRBV7-6	TRBD1	TRBJ2-7	CASSLIGGGSYEQYF	TGTGCCAGCAGCTTGATAGGGGGCGGCTCCTACGAGCAGTACTTC
.	TRBV6-5	.	TRBJ2-6	CASSVTGAGANVLTF	TGTGCCAGCAGTGTAACGGGAGCCGGGGCCAACGTCCTGACTTTC
.	TRBV6-5	TRBD1	TRBJ1-2	CASSAPGQADYGYTF	TGTGCCAGCAGTGCTCCGGGACAGGCGGACTATGGCTACACCTTC
once	TRBV7-2	.	TRBJ2-6	CASSLVPVDGANVLTF	TGTGCCAGCAGCTTAGTTCCAGTCGATGGGGCCAACGTCCTGACTTTC
.	TRBV1	.	TRBJ1-1	CTSSRKGGLDTEAFF	TGCACCAGCAGCCGGAAAGGGGGTCTTGACACTGAAGCTTTCTTT
.	TRBV9	.	TRBJ2-3	CASSVATRGGSTDTQYF	TGTGCCAGCAGCGTAGCTACTCGAGGGGGGAGCACAGATACGCAGTATTTT
.	TRBV6-5	.	TRBJ1-2	CASSFGQRYGYTF	TGTGCCAGCAGTTTCGGACAGAGATATGGCTACACCTTC
.	TRBV7-9	.	TRBJ2-5	CASSFNWIRDGYETQYF	TGTGCCAGCAGCTTCAATTGGATAAGGGATGGGTATGAGACCCAGTACTTC
.	TRBV5-7	.	TRBJ1-4	CASSTPRGEKLFF	TGTGCCAGCAGCACCCCCAGAGGAGAAAAACTGTTTTTT
.	TRBV11-2	.	TRBJ2-3	CASTPGLTQYF	TGTGCCAGCACCCCCGGTCTTACGCAGTATTTT
once	TRBV11-2	TRBD2	TRBJ2-7	CASSFRGGPYEQYF	TGTGCCAGCAGCTTCCGCGGGGGGCCATACGAGCAGTACTTC
.	TRBV19	TRBD1	TRBJ2-6	CASSISGTVFSGANVLTF	TGTGCCAGTAGTATTTCCGGGACAGTCTTCTCTGGGGCCAACGTCCTGACTTTC
.	TRBV18	TRBD1	TRBJ2-2	CASSPGTDTGELFF	TGTGCCAGCTCACCTGGGACAGACACCGGGGAGCTGTTTTTT
.	TRBV6-1	.	TRBJ2-7	CASTVGPDEQYF	TGTGCCAGCACGGTAGGTCCAGACGAGCAGTACTTC
.	TRBV11-2	.	TRBJ2-2	CASSLLASRTGELFF	TGTGCCAGCAGCTTACTTGCGAGCCGGACCGGGGAGCTGTTTTTT
.	TRBV28	.	TRBJ2-1	CASRDLSSYNEQFF	TGTGCCAGCAGGGACTTGAGCTCCTACAATGAGCAGTTCTTC
.	TRBV7-3	TRBD2	TRBJ2-7	CASSSSGSSYEQYF	TGTGCCAGCAGCTCTAGCGGGAGCTCCTACGAGCAGTACTTC
.	TRBV29-1	.	TRBJ2-2	CSSLGDSGELFF	TGCAGCTCCCTAGGGGATAGCGGGGAGCTGTTTTTT
.	TRBV15	.	TRBJ2-4	CATSVPVINIQYF	TGTGCCACCAGCGTCCCAGTGATAAACATTCAGTACTTC
.	TRBV7-9	.	TRBJ2-7	CASSTGQTYEQYF	TGTGCCAGCAGCACAGGACAAACCTACGAGCAGTACTTC
.	TRBV6-5	.	TRBJ2-2	CASRLLHTGELFF	TGTGCCAGCAGGCTATTACACACCGGGGAGCTGTTTTTT
.	TRBV5-4	.	TRBJ2-2	CASSFAGTTGELFF	TGTGCCAGCAGCTTCGCGGGGACTACCGGGGAGCTGTTTTTT
.	TRBV5-1	TRBD1	TRBJ1-2	CASSATKTRGLFDGYTF	TGCGCCAGCAGCGCCACCAAAACAAGGGGGCTTTTCGATGGCTACACCTTC
.	TRBV6-1	.	TRBJ1-2	CASSEGRNSYGYTF	TGTGCCAGCAGTGAAGGGAGGAATTCCTATGGCTACACCTTC
.	TRBV27	.	TRBJ2-3	CASSSHSGVAADTQYF	TGTGCCAGCAGTTCTCATAGCGGTGTCGCGGCGGATACGCAGTATTTT
.	TRBV11-3	.	TRBJ2-1	CASSLGDGGLNEQFF	TGTGCCAGCAGCCTAGGGGATGGGGGACTTAATGAGCAGTTCTTC
.	TRBV5-5	TRBD2	TRBJ2-3	CASSLGSSGSGDTQYF	TGTGCCAGCAGCTTGGGTTCTAGCGGATCAGGAGATACGCAGTATTTT
.	TRBV15	.	TRBJ1-3	CATSRVNDYSGNTIYF	TGTGCCACCAGCAGAGTGAATGACTACTCTGGAAACACCATATATTTT
once	TRBV10-1	.	TRBJ1-1	CASSEYGQTLGAFF	TGCGCCAGCAGTGAGTACGGACAGACCCTGGGAGCTTTCTTT
few	TRBV27	.	TRBJ1-2	CASSIRESAGYTF	TGTGCCAGCAGTATCAGGGAGAGTGCTGGCTACACCTTC
.	TRBV5-4	.	TRBJ2-6	CASSLLGSGANVLTF	TGTGCCAGCAGCTTGCTGGGGTCAGGGGCCAACGTCCTGACTTTC
once	TRBV28	.	TRBJ2-5	CASLLNWGETQYF	TGTGCCAGCTTATTAAACTGGGGAGAGACCCAGTACTTC
.	TRBV27	.	TRBJ2-2	CAVGLAVLGELFF	TGTGCGGTAGGGCTAGCTGTGCTCGGGGAGCTGTTTTTT
.	TRBV27	.	TRBJ2-3	CASSLLWVPSTDTQYF	TGTGCCAGCAGTTTACTTTGGGTCCCTAGCACAGATACGCAGTATTTT
.	TRBV7-6	.	TRBJ2-2	CASSLGIGENTGELFF	TGTGCCAGCAGCTTAGGGATCGGGGAGAACACCGGGGAGCTGTTTTTT
once	TRBV5-4	.	TRBJ1-3	CASSFQEAGGNTIYF	TGTGCCAGCAGCTTTCAGGAGGCGGGCGGAAACACCATATATTTT
.	TRBV5-1	.	TRBJ1-1	CASSLPVGTEAFF	TGCGCCAGCAGCTTGCCCGTTGGGACTGAAGCTTTCTTT